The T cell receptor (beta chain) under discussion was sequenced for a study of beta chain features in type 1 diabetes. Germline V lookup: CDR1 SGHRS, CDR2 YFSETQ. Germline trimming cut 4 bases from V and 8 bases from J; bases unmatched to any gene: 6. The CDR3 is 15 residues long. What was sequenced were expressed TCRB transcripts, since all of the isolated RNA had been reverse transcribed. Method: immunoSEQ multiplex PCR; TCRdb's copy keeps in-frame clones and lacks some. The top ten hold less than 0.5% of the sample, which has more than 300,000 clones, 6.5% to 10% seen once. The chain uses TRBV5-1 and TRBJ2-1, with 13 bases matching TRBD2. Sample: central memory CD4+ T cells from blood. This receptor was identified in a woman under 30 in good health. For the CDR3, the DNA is TGCGCCAGCAGCGGGACTAGCGGGAATTTCTATGAGCAGTTCTTC. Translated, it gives CASSGTSGNFYEQFF.